Listed below are T cell receptor beta chains from one sample, sequenced in a study of cytomegalovirus exposure and HLA in healthy donors. Clones were read by immunoSEQ multiplex PCR, and TCRdb kept only the in-frame ones, dropping some. Among fewer than 150,000 clones listed, around 84% were seen once. The sample was PBMCs. Receptor source: a man between 18 and 35 years old in good health and CMV-seropositive. CDR3s include the opening cysteine and the closing phenylalanine or tryptophan. D genes are given only for firm matches. Size is omitted from some rows. Given values are once, few, many or a class for expanded clones.

D gene	J gene	V gene	CDR3 length	clone size	CDR3 protein	CDR3 DNA
TRBD1	TRBJ2-7	TRBV4-1	15	.	CASSQEYRGAYEQYF	TGCGCCAGCAGCCAAGAATACAGGGGAGCCTACGAGCAGTACTTC
.	TRBJ1-2	TRBV20-1	11	.	CSAADRLGYTF	TGCAGTGCAGCAGACAGGCTAGGCTACACCTTC
.	TRBJ2-1	TRBV2	14	few	CASSEALQGNQQFF	TGTGCCAGCAGTGAAGCGCTTCAGGGCAATCAGCAGTTCTTC
TRBD1	TRBJ2-7	TRBV7-9	18	.	CASSLAGRGGFSSYEQYF	TGTGCCAGCAGCTTAGCGGGGAGAGGGGGCTTTAGCTCCTACGAGCAGTACTTC
TRBD2	TRBJ2-1	TRBV4-1	15	.	CASSQGTSGSGEQFF	TGCGCCAGCAGCCAAGGTACTAGCGGGAGTGGTGAGCAGTTCTTC
.	TRBJ2-5	TRBV5-6	15	once	CASSLAGVPQETQYF	TGTGCCAGCAGCTTGGCGGGAGTTCCCCAAGAGACCCAGTACTTC
.	TRBJ2-7	TRBV7-6	15	.	CASSLGLGPHYEQYF	TGTGCCAGCAGCTTAGGACTGGGGCCCCACTACGAGCAGTACTTC
.	TRBJ2-7	TRBV12-5	14	.	CASGLVPRNYEQYF	TGTGCTAGTGGTTTGGTACCTAGAAACTACGAGCAGTACTTC
.	TRBJ2-7	TRBV5-8	14	.	CASSFRGDSTEQYF	TGTGCCAGCAGCTTCAGGGGGGATTCCACCGAGCAGTACTTC
TRBD1	TRBJ2-2	TRBV28	14	.	CASSLSGTAGELFF	TGTGCCAGCAGTTTATCAGGGACAGCCGGGGAGCTGTTTTTT
.	TRBJ1-6	TRBV27	14	.	CASSFAGGVAPLHF	TGTGCCAGCAGTTTCGCGGGGGGCGTGGCACCCCTCCACTTT
.	TRBJ2-5	TRBV6-1	15	once	CASSEFASHGETQYF	TGTGCCAGCAGTGAATTCGCGAGCCACGGGGAGACCCAGTACTTC
.	TRBJ1-2	TRBV2	12	.	CASSGDINGYTF	TGTGCCAGCAGTGGAGATATCAATGGCTACACCTTC